This T cell receptor beta chain was sequenced during a study of blood T cell repertoires in COVID-19. Study-level background: Sample material is recorded as cDNA or gDNA derived from T cells, B-cell-depleted T cells, or PBMCs.

Data came from immunoSEQ multiplex PCR; TCRdb stores just in-frame clones and leaves some out. The table shows under 300,000 clones, with roughly 91% occurring only once. Germline V gene lookup returns CDR1 SGHRS and CDR2 YFSETQ. The CDR3 has 15 amino acids. V shed 0 bases and J shed 0 bases, with 10 bases lying between them. Patients from Seattle were sampled longitudinally, starting during active infection. This clone was observed a few times. The same CDR3 can be traced to other DNA sequences in this sample. This sequence originates from a young man with COVID-19, enrolled during active disease. The chain uses TRBV5-1 and TRBJ2-7; tentatively, D is TRBD2 (5 bases). Sequenced sample: peripheral blood. Here the CDR3 DNA reads TGCGCCAGCAGCTTGGGAGGGTCTAGCTCCTACGAGCAGTACTTC. This codes for CASSLGGSSSYEQYF.